What follows are 5 T cell receptor beta chains derived from one specimen sequenced in a study of T cell responses to AZD1222 COVID-19 vaccine. Profiled with immunoSEQ multiplex PCR; TCRdb holds only in-frame clones, not every one. The table records 150,000 or so clones, around 95% of them present only once. The sample in question was peripheral blood, obtained on day 0 of AZD1222 vaccination. Receptor source: an adult in good health.

The chain's CDR3 is CASGLGGPGQDPFF. The DNA of the CDR3 is TGTGCTAGTGGTTTGGGGGGACCGGGACAGGACCCGTTCTTC. The gene calls are TRBV12-5 and TRBJ2-1; 8 positions match TRBD1. Trimming at V came to 1 base and at J to 15 bases, leaving 11 bases not matched to a gene. The CDR3 is 14 residues long. Germline CDR1 is LGHNT and CDR2 is FRNRAP.

The chain joins TRBV27 to TRBJ2-2; D remains ambiguous. Per germline, CDR1 MNHEY and CDR2 SMNVEV (reference sequence). Trimming shortened V by 6 bases and J by 0 bases, and 11 bases separated the two germline ends. This CDR3 spans 15 amino acids. The CDR3 loop reads CASRTDKTNTGELFF. Here the CDR3 DNA reads TGTGCCAGCAGAACCGACAAAACGAACACCGGGGAGCTGTTTTTT.

The V call is TRBV5-5, the J call TRBJ1-2; 7 bases match TRBD1. The J segment lost 7 bases and the V segment lost 1 base, leaving 10 bases of the junction unmatched. Germline V gives CDR1 SGHKS, CDR2 YYEKEE (reference sequence). CDR3 length: 15 amino acids. CDR3 nucleotide sequence: TGTGCCAGCAGCTTGTTTGAACAGGGGAGGGGTGGCTACACCTTC. This sequence encodes CASSLFEQGRGGYTF.

The CDR3 is CASSPLAEDYNEQFF. CDR3 nucleotide sequence: TGTGCCAGCTCACCCCTAGCGGAGGACTACAATGAGCAGTTCTTC. The genes are TRBV18 and TRBJ2-1, with 7 bases identical to TRBD2. The junction had 5 bases not matched to a gene; V was cut back by 3 bases and J by 3 bases. The germline V gene has CDR1 KGHSH and CDR2 LQKENI. CDR3 length: 15 residues.

CDR3 in amino acids: CASSIALQNEQFF. DNA for the CDR3: TGTGCCAGTAGTATTGCATTGCAGAATGAGCAGTTCTTC. The V call is TRBV19, the J call TRBJ2-1; D remains unclear. The CDR3 extends over 13 amino acids. V lost 3 bases and J 7 bases, leaving 10 bases between the germline ends. The V gene's germline CDR1 is LNHDA and CDR2 SQIVND (reference sequence).